A selection of T cell receptor beta chains follows, all from one sample in a study of cytomegalovirus exposure and HLA in healthy donors. Sequencing was performed with immunoSEQ multiplex PCR; in TCRdb, only in-frame clones are kept and a portion is missing. The table includes about 120,000 clones, approximately 94% detected once. Sequenced input: PBMCs. The receptors stem from a young man in good health and CMV-seronegative. Each CDR3 is given with its conserved first and last residue. D genes are given only for firm matches. Expanded clones are given a class, and other clones once, few, many or no size at all.

TRBV5-1	TRBD2	TRBJ2-7	once	CASSSGTSSYEQYF	TGCGCCAGCAGCTCCGGGACTAGCAGCTACGAGCAGTACTTC
TRBV19	TRBD2	TRBJ2-1	-	CASSTRTSGVYNEQFF	TGTGCCAGTAGTACGAGGACTAGCGGGGTCTACAATGAGCAGTTCTTC
TRBV4-3	-	TRBJ2-6	-	CASSQDQEDSGANVLTF	TGCGCCAGCAGCCAAGATCAAGAGGATTCTGGGGCCAACGTCCTGACTTTC
TRBV6-5	-	TRBJ2-6	-	CASSYSMSSGANVLTF	TGTGCCAGCAGTTACTCGATGAGCTCTGGGGCCAACGTCCTGACTTTC
TRBV28	-	TRBJ1-1	-	CASKEGANTEAFF	TGTGCCAGCAAGGAAGGGGCGAACACTGAAGCTTTCTTT
TRBV28	-	TRBJ2-1	-	CASSFTDRGNEQFF	TGTGCCAGCAGTTTTACGGACAGAGGCAATGAGCAGTTCTTC
TRBV28	-	TRBJ2-1	-	CASRSGGEQFF	TGTGCCAGCAGAAGCGGCGGGGAGCAGTTCTTC
TRBV2	TRBD2	TRBJ2-5	-	CASSPTSGSPETQYF	TGTGCCAGCAGTCCCACTAGCGGGTCTCCAGAGACCCAGTACTTC
TRBV7-9	-	TRBJ2-1	few	CASSFNNEQFF	TGTGCCAGCAGCTTCAACAATGAGCAGTTCTTC
TRBV5-5	-	TRBJ2-7	few	CASHTLPGISPHEQYF	TGTGCCAGTCACACTCTTCCGGGGATATCCCCCCACGAGCAGTACTTC
TRBV19	-	TRBJ2-2	-	CASSTYTGELFF	TGTGCCAGTAGTACGTACACCGGGGAGCTGTTTTTT
TRBV2	-	TRBJ1-2	once	CATNTPGYGYTF	TGTGCCACCAACACGCCGGGGTATGGCTACACCTTC
TRBV7-9	-	TRBJ2-1	once	CASSLAPTAYNEQFF	TGTGCCAGCAGCTTAGCCCCGACAGCCTACAATGAGCAGTTCTTC
TRBV5-1	-	TRBJ2-1	-	CASSSTTTSGPGSYNEQFF	TGCGCCAGCAGCTCTACGACGACGTCAGGGCCAGGCTCCTACAATGAGCAGTTCTTC
TRBV28	-	TRBJ1-2	-	CASSSGLPANYGYTF	TGTGCCAGCAGTTCGGGACTGCCAGCTAACTATGGCTACACCTTC
TRBV10-1	-	TRBJ2-1	-	CATPGGSGYNEQFF	TGCGCCACCCCAGGAGGGTCGGGGTACAATGAGCAGTTCTTC
TRBV7-2	-	TRBJ2-5	-	CASSPQETQYF	TGTGCCAGCAGCCCTCAAGAGACCCAGTACTTC
TRBV5-4	-	TRBJ1-2	-	CASSNRQGGYTF	TGTGCCAGCAGCAACCGACAAGGCGGCTACACCTTC
TRBV4-3	-	TRBJ2-7	-	CASSQNSGAAYEQYF	TGCGCCAGCAGCCAAAATAGCGGAGCCGCCTACGAGCAGTACTTC
TRBV27	-	TRBJ2-7	once	CASGSGVPYEQYF	TGTGCCAGCGGAAGCGGCGTTCCCTACGAGCAGTACTTC
TRBV6-5	-	TRBJ1-3	-	CASRRDLRSGNTIYF	TGTGCCAGCAGACGAGATCTACGCTCTGGAAACACCATATATTTT
TRBV4-2	-	TRBJ2-5	-	CASSQEGGSGGGETQYF	TGTGCCAGCAGCCAAGAGGGGGGTTCCGGCGGCGGGGAGACCCAGTACTTC
TRBV9	TRBD1	TRBJ1-1	-	CASSATDREKYTEAFF	TGTGCCAGCAGCGCCACGGACAGGGAAAAATACACTGAAGCTTTCTTT
TRBV4-3	-	TRBJ1-3	-	CASSQDIAGDGNTIYF	TGCGCCAGCAGCCAAGATATCGCAGGGGACGGAAACACCATATATTTT
TRBV9	-	TRBJ1-3	once	CASSVRGGGSGNTIYF	TGTGCCAGCAGCGTAAGGGGGGGTGGATCTGGAAACACCATATATTTT
TRBV19	TRBD2	TRBJ2-7	-	CASTPGLAGGPSLDEQYF	TGTGCCAGTACCCCGGGACTAGCGGGAGGGCCTTCTCTGGACGAGCAGTACTTC
TRBV5-1	TRBD2	TRBJ2-3	-	CATRDLAGAADTQYF	TGCGCCACCCGTGACCTAGCGGGAGCTGCAGATACGCAGTATTTT
TRBV9	TRBD1	TRBJ2-6	-	CASSPRDRYGSGANVLTF	TGTGCCAGCAGCCCCCGGGACAGATATGGCTCTGGGGCCAACGTCCTGACTTTC
TRBV5-6	-	TRBJ2-7	-	CASSPGARYEQYF	TGTGCCAGCAGTCCAGGGGCGCGTTACGAGCAGTACTTC
TRBV30	TRBD1	TRBJ2-7	-	CAWFRDRDEQYF	TGTGCCTGGTTCCGGGACAGGGACGAGCAGTACTTC
TRBV5-8	-	TRBJ1-3	-	CASRRWGNTIYF	TGTGCCAGCAGACGGTGGGGAAACACCATATATTTT
TRBV2	-	TRBJ2-2	-	CASTPQGGNTGELFF	TGTGCCAGCACCCCCCAGGGGGGCAACACCGGGGAGCTGTTTTTT
TRBV9	TRBD1	TRBJ2-7	-	CASSGTGTGYSYEQYF	TGTGCCAGCAGCGGGACCGGGACAGGCTACTCCTACGAGCAGTACTTC
TRBV9	TRBD2	TRBJ2-2	once	CASSVDIGLAGVAGELFF	TGTGCCAGCAGCGTAGACATAGGACTAGCGGGAGTGGCCGGGGAGCTGTTTTTT
TRBV6-5	TRBD1	TRBJ1-1	-	CASSYSGTGADRLF	TGTGCCAGCAGTTACTCTGGGACAGGGGCGGATCGTCTCTTT
TRBV7-9	-	TRBJ2-7	-	CASSLSQNYEQYF	TGTGCCAGCAGCTTGTCTCAGAACTACGAGCAGTACTTC
TRBV18	TRBD1	TRBJ1-1	-	CASSATGGPEAFF	TGTGCCAGCTCAGCGACAGGGGGACCCGAAGCTTTCTTT
TRBV28	TRBD2	TRBJ2-7	-	CASSRGLADSYEQYF	TGTGCCAGCAGTCGGGGACTAGCGGACTCCTACGAGCAGTACTTC
TRBV9	TRBD1	TRBJ1-1	-	CASSPEWTGMTEAFF	TGTGCCAGCAGCCCAGAATGGACAGGGATGACTGAAGCTTTCTTT
TRBV30	TRBD2	TRBJ2-5	-	CAYSSGGRETQYF	TGTGCCTACTCAAGCGGGGGGCGGGAGACCCAGTACTTC
TRBV30	TRBD2	TRBJ2-7	once	CAWSAGVGYEQYF	TGTGCCTGGTCAGCGGGAGTAGGGTACGAGCAGTACTTC
TRBV15	-	TRBJ2-5	-	CATSGTFQETQYF	TGTGCCACCAGTGGGACTTTTCAAGAGACCCAGTACTTC
TRBV6-1	-	TRBJ2-1	-	CASSEEGLASYNEQFF	TGTGCCAGCAGTGAAGAGGGGTTAGCCTCCTACAATGAGCAGTTCTTC
TRBV7-9	-	TRBJ1-5	-	CASSLHQASNQPQHF	TGTGCCAGCAGCTTACACCAGGCTAGCAATCAGCCCCAGCATTTT
TRBV29-1	-	TRBJ2-7	-	CSVDRDGGEQYF	TGCAGCGTTGACCGGGATGGAGGCGAGCAGTACTTC
TRBV9	-	TRBJ1-2	-	CASSERTDPNYGYTF	TGTGCCAGCAGCGAAAGGACAGATCCTAACTATGGCTACACCTTC
TRBV2	TRBD1	TRBJ1-2	-	CASSPQGASYGYTF	TGTGCCAGCAGTCCACAGGGGGCGTCTTATGGCTACACCTTC
TRBV7-6	-	TRBJ1-4	-	CASSKQGSTNEKLFF	TGTGCCAGCAGCAAGCAGGGTTCAACTAATGAAAAACTGTTTTTT
TRBV2	-	TRBJ1-1	-	CASTKEGSGTEAFF	TGTGCCAGCACCAAGGAGGGGTCTGGGACTGAAGCTTTCTTT
TRBV9	TRBD1	TRBJ2-5	-	CASSVGGQGLGGTQYF	TGTGCCAGCAGCGTAGGGGGACAGGGCCTTGGGGGAACCCAGTACTTC
TRBV28	-	TRBJ2-1	-	CASSLGGVRNEQFF	TGTGCCAGCAGTTTGGGGGGAGTACGCAATGAGCAGTTCTTC
TRBV6-6	TRBD1	TRBJ2-7	once	CASSFEQGLDEQYF	TGTGCCAGCAGCTTTGAACAGGGGCTTGACGAGCAGTACTTC